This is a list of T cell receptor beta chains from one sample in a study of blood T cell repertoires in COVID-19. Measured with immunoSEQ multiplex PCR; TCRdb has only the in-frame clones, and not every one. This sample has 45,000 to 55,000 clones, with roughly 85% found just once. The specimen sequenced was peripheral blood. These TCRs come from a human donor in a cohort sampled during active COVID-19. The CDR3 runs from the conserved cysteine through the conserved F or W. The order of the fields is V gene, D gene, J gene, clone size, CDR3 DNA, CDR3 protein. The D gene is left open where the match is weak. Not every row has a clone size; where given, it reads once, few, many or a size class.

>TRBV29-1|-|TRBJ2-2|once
TGCAGCGGCGGGGTTTTTGACGGGGAGCTGTTTTTT
CSGGVFDGELFF
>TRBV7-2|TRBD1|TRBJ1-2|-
TGTGCCAGCAGCTTTCGACAGGGGGATGGCTACACCTTC
CASSFRQGDGYTF
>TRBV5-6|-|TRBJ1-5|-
TGTGCCAGCCAATTGTACAGGAGCAATCAGCCCCAGCATTTT
CASQLYRSNQPQHF
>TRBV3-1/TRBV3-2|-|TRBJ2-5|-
TGTGCCAGCAGCCACAGGGAGACCCAGTACTTC
CASSHRETQYF
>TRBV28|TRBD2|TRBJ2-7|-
TGTGCCAGCAGTTTTGGACTAGCGGGGCAGTACTTC
CASSFGLAGQYF
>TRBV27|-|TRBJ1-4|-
TGTGCCAGCAGTTTATTCGGGGGGGCTAATGAAAAACTGTTTTTT
CASSLFGGANEKLFF
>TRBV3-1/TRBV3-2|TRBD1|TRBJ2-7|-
TGTGCCAGCAGCCAAGCCGGGGGGACAGGGAGGTACGAGCAGTACTTC
CASSQAGGTGRYEQYF
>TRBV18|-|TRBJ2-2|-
TGTGCCAGCTCACCATCGACAGGAACTAGGACCGGGGAGCTGTTTTTT
CASSPSTGTRTGELFF
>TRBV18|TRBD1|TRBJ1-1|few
TGTGCCAGCTCACCCCAGGGGGTTAATACTGAAGCTTTCTTT
CASSPQGVNTEAFF
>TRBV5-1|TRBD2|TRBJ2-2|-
TGCGCCAGCAGCGAGCGGGGGGGCCGGTCCGGGGAGCTGTTTTTT
CASSERGGRSGELFF
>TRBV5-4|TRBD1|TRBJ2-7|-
TGTGCCAGCAGCTTGCCGGGACAGGCGACGAACGAGCAGTACTTC
CASSLPGQATNEQYF
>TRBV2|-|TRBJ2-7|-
TGTGCCAGCAGTGGCCAGGGCCTCTACGAGCAGTACTTC
CASSGQGLYEQYF
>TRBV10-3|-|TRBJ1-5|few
TGTGCCATCAGTGGCCAGGCTCCGGATAGCAATCAGCCCCAGCATTTT
CAISGQAPDSNQPQHF
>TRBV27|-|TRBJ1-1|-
TGTGCCAGCAGTCCAACAATGAACACTGAAGCTTTCTTT
CASSPTMNTEAFF
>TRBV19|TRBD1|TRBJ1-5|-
TGTGCCAGTAGTCGGCAGGGGGCGGATCAGCCCCAGCATTTT
CASSRQGADQPQHF